This T cell receptor (beta chain) appears in the sequencing data of a study of blood T cell repertoires in COVID-19. Across the whole study: T cells, B-cell-depleted T cells, or PBMCs supplied cDNA or gDNA.

The V and J ends lost 4 bases and 6 bases, in that order; junction bases with no gene match: 11. This CDR3 spans 15 amino acids. Germline-derived CDR1 and CDR2 are SGHNT and YYREEE (reference sequence). In the source study's methods: Nucleated cell counts were estimated from reference gene primer amplification. Generated by immunoSEQ multiplex PCR, the TCRdb table keeps only in-frame clones and is missing some. That table supplies the V and J calls and clone size; D and trimming were determined from the DNA. The top ten hold roughly 4.3% of the sample, which has some 130,000 clones, around 89% seen once.

This TCR derives from a man between 60 and 75 years old with COVID-19, enrolled during active disease. This chain joins TRBV5-4 and TRBJ1-2, with 8 bases that match TRBD1. Material for sequencing was peripheral blood. DNA for the CDR3: TGTGCCAGCAGCCTGAACCAGGACAGGGATCATGGCTACACCTTC. It yields the protein CASSLNQDRDHGYTF.